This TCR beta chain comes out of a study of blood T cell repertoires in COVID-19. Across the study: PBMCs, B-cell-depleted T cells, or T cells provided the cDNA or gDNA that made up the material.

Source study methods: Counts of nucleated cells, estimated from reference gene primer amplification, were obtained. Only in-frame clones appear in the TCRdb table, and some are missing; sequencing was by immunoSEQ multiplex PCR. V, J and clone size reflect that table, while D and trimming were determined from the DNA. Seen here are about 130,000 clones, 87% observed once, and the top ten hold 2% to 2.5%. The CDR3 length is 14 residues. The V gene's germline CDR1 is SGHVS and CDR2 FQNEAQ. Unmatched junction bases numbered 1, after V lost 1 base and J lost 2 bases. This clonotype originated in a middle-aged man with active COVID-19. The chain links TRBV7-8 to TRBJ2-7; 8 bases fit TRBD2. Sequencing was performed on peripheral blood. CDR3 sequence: CASSLGSGAYEQYF. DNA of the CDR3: TGTGCCAGCAGCTTAGGTAGCGGGGCCTACGAGCAGTACTTC.